Following are 20 T cell receptor beta chains from one sample sequenced in a study of blood T cell repertoires in COVID-19. Generated by immunoSEQ multiplex PCR, the TCRdb table keeps only in-frame clones and is missing some. Of roughly 60,000 clones in the sample, 90% to 95% were seen once. Material for sequencing was peripheral blood. These receptors were obtained from a man between 50 and 59 years old with active COVID-19.

The chain carries TRBV6-5 and TRBJ2-3, with D maybe TRBD2 (5 bases). The CDR3 covers 14 residues. CDR1 is MNHEY and CDR2 is SVGAGI in the germline V gene. Trimming stripped 8 bases from V and 2 bases from J, with 14 bases between. The CDR3 sequence is CASFVFGITDTQYF. CDR3 DNA: TGTGCCAGCTTTGTATTCGGGATCACAGATACGCAGTATTTT.

This clone occurred once. CDR3 sequence (DNA): TGCGCCAGCAGCCAGGGGACAGGGGAGAATGAGCAGTTCTTC. Amino acid sequence: CASSQGTGENEQFF. The chain couples TRBV4-3 to TRBJ2-1, with 10 bases that match TRBD1. J lost 7 bases, V lost 3 bases, and 3 bases had no gene match. The germline gives CDR1 LGHNA, CDR2 YSLEER. CDR3 length equals 14 residues.

The CDR3 loop reads CASSPPRGPDRGSFGYTF. CDR3 nucleotides: TGTGCCAGCAGCCCCCCTCGTGGTCCTGACAGGGGCTCCTTCGGCTACACCTTC. V and J are TRBV7-9 and TRBJ1-2; 8 bases agree with TRBD1. Trimming removed 5 bases from V and 8 bases from J; junction bases left unmatched: 22. Germline V gene data show CDR1 as SEHNR and CDR2 as FQNEAQ (reference sequence). The length of the CDR3 is 18 residues.

This clone came up once. This chain connects TRBV5-1 to TRBJ1-6, with TRBD1 matching over 8 bases. Looked up from germline, CDR1 is SGHRS and CDR2 is YFSETQ. V lost 4 bases and J lost 5; bases outside the gene matches: 5. This CDR3 spans 15 amino acids. CDR3 in amino acids: CASSPGQGDNSPLHF. As DNA, the CDR3 is TGCGCCAGCAGCCCCGGACAGGGTGATAATTCACCCCTCCACTTT.

Written as DNA, the CDR3 is TGTGCCAGCAGTCCGCGGGACGGCTACAATGAGCAGTTCTTC. It yields the protein CASSPRDGYNEQFF. The gene calls are TRBV14 and TRBJ2-1; the D gene is possibly TRBD2 (6 bases). In germline, CDR1 is SGHDN, CDR2 FVKESK. The CDR3 has 14 amino acids. V lost 6 bases to trimming and J lost 3 bases, with 12 bases between them.

The chain joins TRBV28 to TRBJ1-2; tentative D call: TRBD1 (6 bases). CDR3 length: 14 amino acids. Trimming took 8 bases from V and 3 from J, leaving 16 bases between them. Germline CDR1 MDHEN, CDR2 SYDVKM. The CDR3 is CASRTPGGYYGYTF. In DNA, the CDR3 is TGTGCCAGCCGAACTCCGGGGGGCTACTATGGCTACACCTTC.

The gene calls are TRBV28 and TRBJ1-2; 7 positions match TRBD1. Germline assignment: CDR1 MDHEN and CDR2 SYDVKM. This CDR3 has 16 residues. V was clipped by 3 bases and J by 3 bases; unmatched bases: 10. The CDR3 DNA sequence: TGTGCCAGCAGTTTTAAGAGGACAGGCGGACACTATGGCTACACCTTC. Encoded protein: CASSFKRTGGHYGYTF.

J is TRBJ1-5 and V is TRBV7-3; TRBD1 aligns across 11 bases. Looked up from germline, CDR1 is SGHTA and CDR2 is FQGTGA. V trimming: 4 bases; J trimming: 0 bases; junction bases outside the gene matches: 17. CDR3 length: 21 residues. The chain's CDR3 is CASSSHNQLDRGPYSNQPQHF. Written as DNA, the CDR3 is TGTGCCAGCAGCTCCCATAACCAACTGGACAGGGGGCCTTATAGCAATCAGCCCCAGCATTTT.

The rearrangement uses TRBV2 and TRBJ1-5; a weak D match, TRBD1 (5 bases). V lost 7 bases to trimming and J lost 3 bases, with 13 bases between them. The CDR3 is made up of 14 amino acids. Germline V gene lookup returns CDR1 SNHLY and CDR2 FYNNEI. DNA of the CDR3: TGTGCCAGCAACAATCGACAGTACAATCAGCCCCAGCATTTT. It encodes CASNNRQYNQPQHF. Full variable domain (rest looked up from reference TRBV2 and TRBJ1-5): EPEVTQTPSHQVTQMGQEVILRCVPISNHLYFYWYRQILGQKVEFLVSFYNNEISEKSEIFDDQFSVERPDGSNFTLKIRSTKLEDSAMYFCASNNRQYNQPQHFGDGTRLSIL.

V is TRBV21-1 and J is TRBJ2-7; the tabulated D call, TRBD2, remains unverified against the DNA. TRBV21-1 corresponds to a pseudogene. This CDR3 contains 19 residues. The CDR3 protein is CASSKVRRTSGRRGYEQYF. The CDR3 bases are TGTGCCAGCAGCAAAGTGCGGCGGACTAGCGGGAGAAGAGGCTACGAGCAGTACTTC.

In this sample, this clone turned up a few times. The chain has TRBV11-2 and TRBJ1-2; D remains ambiguous. Germline values: CDR1 SGHAT, CDR2 FQNNGV. V was clipped by 1 base and J by 7 bases, with 7 bases between them. The CDR3 spans 12 residues. In nucleotides, the CDR3 is TGTGCCAGCAGCTTAGGGCAGCGTGGCTACACCTTC. This sequence encodes CASSLGQRGYTF. The full variable domain, its missing parts supplied by reference TRBV11-2 and TRBJ1-2, is EAGVAQSPRYKIIEKRQSVAFWCNPISGHATLYWYQQILGQGPKLLIQFQNNGVVDDSQLPKDRFSAERLKGVDSTLKIQPAKLEDSAVYLCASSLGQRGYTFGSGTRLTVV.

The rearrangement links TRBV20-1 to TRBJ1-2; no firm D call. Germline V gene sequence: CDR1 DFQATT, CDR2 SNEGSKA (reference sequence). V lost 3 bases and J lost 4, with 9 bases in between. The CDR3 sequence is 12 residues long. The CDR3 sequence: CSASRTRYGYTF. The CDR3, as DNA: TGCAGTGCTAGTCGGACTCGCTATGGCTACACCTTC.

Remarks on this clone: Other DNA sequences of this sample code for an identical CDR3. V is TRBV7-8 and J is TRBJ2-5; 7 positions agree with TRBD2. The CDR3 sequence is 15 residues long. J gave up 5 bases and V 3 bases, and 9 bases lay outside the gene matches. Germline V gene lookup returns CDR1 SGHVS and CDR2 FQNEAQ. CDR3: CASSLGPGLLETQYF. The CDR3 coding sequence is TGTGCCAGCAGCTTGGGGCCGGGACTACTCGAGACCCAGTACTTC.

The count of this clone is one. The genes are TRBV13 and TRBJ2-2; 11 bases map to TRBD2. Germline CDR1 and CDR2: PRHDT and FYEKMQ (reference sequence). With V trimmed by 5 bases and J by 0 bases, 11 bases remained unmatched. The CDR3 length is 19 residues. The CDR3: CASSPTSTSGATNTGELFF. The CDR3 coding sequence is TGTGCCAGCAGCCCGACCTCGACTAGCGGGGCAACGAACACCGGGGAGCTGTTTTTT.

The V and J genes are TRBV28 and TRBJ2-1; 8 nucleotides line up with TRBD2. The CDR3 is made up of 17 amino acids. Unmatched junction bases numbered 15, after V lost 6 bases and J lost 5 bases. The germline CDR1 and CDR2 sequences are MDHEN and SYDVKM. CDR3 coding DNA: TGTGCCAGCAGGATCCCCTTAGGAGCGGGGGCCGACAATGAGCAGTTCTTC. It codes for CASRIPLGAGADNEQFF.

The rearrangement uses TRBV6-1 and TRBJ2-1; 8 nucleotides match TRBD2. Germline assignment: CDR1 MNHNS and CDR2 SASEGT. CDR3 length equals 21 residues. J gave up 0 bases and V 1 base, and 17 bases lay outside the gene matches. The CDR3 coding sequence is TGTGCCAGCAGTGAAGGATCGTTCGGGTTGGTTAGCGGGAACTCCTACAATGAGCAGTTCTTC. It specifies CASSEGSFGLVSGNSYNEQFF.

The chain employs TRBV18 and TRBJ2-1; the D gene is possibly TRBD2 (5 bases). The CDR3 runs 12 residues. Trimming removed 1 base at V and 7 bases at J, with 5 bases between. Germline values: CDR1 KGHSH, CDR2 LQKENI. CDR3 nucleotides: TGTGCCAGCTCACCACGGGAGAATGAGCAGTTCTTC. Amino acid sequence: CASSPRENEQFF.

V usage is TRBV18 and J usage is TRBJ1-1, with D maybe TRBD1 (6 bases). CDR1 and CDR2 from the germline V gene are KGHSH and LQKENI. The CDR3 is 16 amino acids. The V gene lost 2 bases and the J gene lost 0 bases, with 13 bases spanning the gap. The CDR3 region has the DNA TGTGCCAGCTCACCAACAGGGACAAACATGAACACTGAAGCTTTCTTT. Translated, it gives CASSPTGTNMNTEAFF. Variable domain in full (rest from reference TRBV18 and TRBJ1-1): NAGVMQNPRHLVRRRGQEARLRCSPMKGHSHVYWYRQLPEEGLKFMVYLQKENIIDESGMPKERFSAEFPKEGPSILRIQQVVRGDSAAYFCASSPTGTNMNTEAFFGQGTRLTVV.

This chain joins TRBV9 and TRBJ1-1; TRBD1 aligns across 8 bases. The ends lost 1 base at V and 1 base at J; junction bases unmatched: 0. Per germline, CDR1 SGDLS and CDR2 YYNGEE. This CDR3 spans 14 amino acids. The chain's CDR3 is CASSVQGANTEAFF. The CDR3 nucleotides read TGTGCCAGCAGCGTACAGGGGGCGAACACTGAAGCTTTCTTT.

The chain uses TRBV19 and TRBJ1-5; perhaps TRBD1 as D (5 bases). V was clipped by 6 bases and J by 5 bases, with 17 bases between them. The CDR3 length is 15 residues. Per germline, CDR1 LNHDA and CDR2 SQIVND (reference sequence). CDR3 residues: CASRSLEGADQPQHF. CDR3 nucleotide sequence: TGTGCCAGTAGGTCGCTCGAAGGGGCGGATCAGCCCCAGCATTTT.